The 23 T cell receptor beta chains given below trace back to one sample, sequenced in a study of response to subunit inactivated influenza vaccine. TCRdb reprocessed the RT-PCR reads with MiXCR, giving one entry per CDR3 protein. The profile shows 500,000 to 750,000 distinct CDR3 sequences, 14% of them singletons. The starting material was PBMCs from blood, obtained approximately 13 days after vaccination. The receptors stem from a man aged 50-59 years who received an inactivated influenza vaccine.

This chain joins TRBV9 and TRBJ2-1, with 11 positions matching TRBD2. J was trimmed by 7 bases and V by 4 bases; bases with no gene match: 7. Germline CDR1 reads SGDLS; CDR2 reads YYNGEE. The CDR3 length is 15 residues. CDR3 in DNA: TGTGCCAGCAGCCCAGGACTAGCGGGCAGAAATGAGCAGTTCTTC. This encodes CASSPGLAGRNEQFF.

This clonotype has ten or more counts. This chain links TRBV20-1 with TRBJ2-1, with 11 positions matching TRBD1. V trimming: 5 bases; J trimming: 6 bases; junction bases outside the gene matches: 6. The germline V gene encodes CDR1 DFQATT and CDR2 SNEGSKA (reference sequence). The CDR3 runs to 14 residues. CDR3 DNA: TGCAGTGCTCACCGGGACAGGGGGTTCAATGAGCAGTTCTTC. Protein: CSAHRDRGFNEQFF.

The chain combines TRBV9 with TRBJ2-1; D is undetermined. V lost 0 bases to trimming and J lost 3 bases, with 4 bases between them. The germline gives CDR1 SGDLS, CDR2 YYNGEE. The CDR3 is made up of 13 amino acids. The CDR3 sequence is CASSVGVYNEQFF. CDR3 nucleotide sequence: TGTGCCAGCAGCGTAGGCGTCTACAATGAGCAGTTCTTC.

The chain carries TRBV5-4 and TRBJ2-5; D possibly corresponds to TRBD2 (7 bases). Germline assignment: CDR1 SGHNT and CDR2 YYREEE (reference sequence). V lost 4 bases to trimming and J lost 5 bases, with 12 bases between them. The CDR3 loop spans 13 amino acids. Written as DNA, the CDR3 is TGTGCCAGCAGCCGGGGGGCCGGGGAGACCCAGTACTTC. Its translation is CASSRGAGETQYF.

This rearrangement joins TRBV14 to TRBJ2-5, with TRBD2 identical over 13 bases. V shed 5 bases and J 5 bases; nucleotides not matched to a gene: 11. The CDR3 sequence is 17 residues long. Germline CDR1 is SGHDN and CDR2 is FVKESK. This CDR3 is CASSARLAGGRWETQYF. The CDR3 DNA sequence: TGTGCCAGCAGCGCCAGACTAGCGGGAGGCCGCTGGGAGACCCAGTACTTC.

This clonotype turned up a few times. V is TRBV24-1 and J is TRBJ2-7, with D possibly being TRBD2 (6 bases). V lost 5 bases to trimming and J lost 3 bases, with 10 bases between them. The CDR3 loop spans 13 amino acids. Germline V lookup: CDR1 KGHDR, CDR2 SFDVKD. CDR3: CATSVGGGYEQYF. The CDR3 region has the DNA TGTGCCACCAGTGTCGGGGGAGGCTACGAGCAGTACTTC.

In its sample, this clonotype was seen a few times. This chain's CDR3 is CASSDRDRGINEQFF. CDR3 nucleotides: TGTGCCAGCAGCGACCGGGACAGGGGTATCAATGAGCAGTTCTTC. This rearrangement joins TRBV4-2 to TRBJ2-1; 10 bases agree with TRBD1. V dropped 5 bases and J dropped 6; count of bases not matched to a gene: 7. The CDR3 has 15 residues. CDR1 is LGHNA, CDR2 YNFKEQ, per germline.

This clonotype was found a few times. The V and J genes are TRBV11-2 and TRBJ2-2; the D gene is possibly TRBD2 (6 bases). The CDR3 sequence is 15 residues long. The V end lost 3 bases, the J end lost 6 bases, and 14 bases lay between the germline ends. CDR1 and CDR2 from the germline V gene are SGHAT and FQNNGV. The CDR3, as DNA: TGTGCCAGCAGCTTTCGACTAGATTTGGCCGGGGAGCTGTTTTTT. Its translation: CASSFRLDLAGELFF.

The chain carries TRBV5-5 and TRBJ2-1, with TRBD2 matching over 9 bases. This CDR3 region has 13 residues. Losses at the gene ends were 5 bases for V and 7 bases for J; bases not matched to a gene: 4. From germline, CDR1 is SGHKS and CDR2 YYEKEE (reference sequence). The CDR3 DNA follows: TGTGCCAGCAGAGGGACTAGCAGAAATGAGCAGTTCTTC. It specifies CASRGTSRNEQFF.

The chain recombines TRBV20-1 with TRBJ2-4; D assignment may be TRBD1 or TRBD2 (7 bases each). CDR1 and CDR2 from the germline V gene are DFQATT and SNEGSKA (reference sequence). CDR3 length: 14 amino acids. V was clipped by 4 bases and J by 3 bases, with 13 bases between them. The CDR3 DNA follows: TGCAGTGCTACAGGGAGGGACAGCAAAAACATTCAGTACTTC. Translating gives CSATGRDSKNIQYF.

This clonotype was counted a few times. This clone may be a read error of a much larger clone one base away. The chain is built from TRBV6-6 and TRBJ2-7; 9 nucleotides agree with TRBD1. V trimming: 4 bases; J trimming: 3 bases; junction bases outside the gene matches: 1. The CDR3 contains 13 residues. The germline gives CDR1 MNHNY, CDR2 SVGAGI (reference sequence). The CDR3 loop is CASSWDRVYEQYF. The DNA for the CDR3 is TGTGCCAGCAGTTGGGACAGGGTCTACGAGCAGTACTTC.

The rearrangement uses TRBV20-1 and TRBJ2-5, with 7 bases matching TRBD2. The CDR3 spans 13 residues. The V segment lost 3 bases and the J segment 3 bases; nucleotides outside the gene matches: 4. Germline V lookup: CDR1 DFQATT, CDR2 SNEGSKA (reference sequence). The CDR3 region has the DNA TGCAGTGCTAGGTGGCTAGCGGAAGAGACCCAGTACTTC. Protein: CSARWLAEETQYF.

This clonotype was counted only a few times. The genes are TRBV29-1 and TRBJ2-1; 13 bases map to TRBD2. Germline CDR1 and CDR2: SQVTM and ANQGSEA. This CDR3 spans 15 amino acids. V lost 6 bases and J lost 4; bases outside the gene matches: 6. The CDR3 DNA is TGCAGCGTATGGACTAGCGGGAGAACTTACAATGAGCAGTTCTTC. Translation gives CSVWTSGRTYNEQFF.

The V and J genes are TRBV24-1 and TRBJ2-7; a weak D match, TRBD2 (6 bases). The ends were cut back, 6 bases at V and 6 bases at J, with 14 bases in the middle. There are 13 residues in the CDR3. Germline CDR1 KGHDR, CDR2 SFDVKD. The CDR3, as DNA: TGTGCCACCAGTCCGGGGGACTTGGGCGAGCAGTACTTC. Its translation is CATSPGDLGEQYF.

The chain couples TRBV18 to TRBJ1-2; 7 nucleotides agree with TRBD1. Trimming removed 3 bases from V and 4 bases from J; junction bases left unmatched: 8. This CDR3 is 15 amino acids long. Per germline, CDR1 KGHSH and CDR2 LQKENI. The CDR3 nucleotides are TGTGCCAGCTCACCCACAGGGGTCTCCGTCTATGGCTACACCTTC. The encoded protein is CASSPTGVSVYGYTF. Using reference TRBV18 and TRBJ1-2 for the parts outside the CDR3, the full variable domain is NAGVMQNPRHLVRRRGQEARLRCSPMKGHSHVYWYRQLPEEGLKFMVYLQKENIIDESGMPKERFSAEFPKEGPSILRIQQVVRGDSAAYFCASSPTGVSVYGYTFGSGTRLTVV.

In its sample, this clonotype was seen a few times. V usage is TRBV7-8 and J usage is TRBJ2-7; perhaps TRBD1 as D (5 bases). The CDR3 sequence is 17 residues long. Trimming pared 1 base from V and 5 bases from J, leaving 21 bases between. Germline assignment: CDR1 SGHVS and CDR2 FQNEAQ. In nucleotides, the CDR3 is TGTGCCAGCAGCTTAGTGCAGACAGTTGTTGGGTATAACGAGCAGTACTTC. Translated: CASSLVQTVVGYNEQYF.

This clonotype was observed a handful of times. The chain is built from TRBV9 and TRBJ2-7; D remains unclear. Trimming stripped 0 bases from V and 6 bases from J, with 7 bases between. Germline CDR1 SGDLS, CDR2 YYNGEE. The CDR3 length is 12 residues. The CDR3 region has the DNA TGTGCCAGCAGCGTAGACGAAGTCGAGCAGTACTTC. It encodes CASSVDEVEQYF.

The V gene is TRBV11-1, the J gene TRBJ2-1, with D perhaps TRBD1 (5 bases). The CDR3 is 16 amino acids. V shed 2 bases and J shed 1 base, with 12 bases lying between them. CDR1 and CDR2 (germline): SGHAT, FQDESV (reference sequence). The CDR3 DNA is TGTGCCAGCAGCTTAAGGCAGGGAAGGTCCTACAATGAGCAGTTCTTC. Protein product: CASSLRQGRSYNEQFF.

The table lists this clonotype with a few counts. The genes are TRBV11-2 and TRBJ1-1, with 8 positions matching TRBD1. The V segment lost 4 bases and the J segment 1 base; nucleotides outside the gene matches: 5. This CDR3 has 15 amino acids. Germline CDR1 is SGHAT and CDR2 is FQNNGV. The CDR3: CASSSYRGANTEAFF. The CDR3 bases are TGTGCCAGCAGCTCATACAGGGGGGCGAACACTGAAGCTTTCTTT.

This clonotype has a handful of counts. In nucleotides, the CDR3 is TGTGCCAGCAGCGTAGCTCAGGGCACCGAGCAGTACTTC. Translation: CASSVAQGTEQYF. The chain is built from TRBV9 and TRBJ2-7, with D perhaps TRBD1 (5 bases). Germline V gives CDR1 SGDLS, CDR2 YYNGEE. V was trimmed by 0 bases and J by 6 bases, leaving 10 bases between them. This CDR3 has 13 residues.

This clonotype was picked up a small number of times. V and J are TRBV24-1 and TRBJ2-2, with TRBD2 as a possible D gene (5 bases). The V end lost 8 bases, the J end lost 7 bases, and 19 bases lay between the germline ends. Per germline, CDR1 KGHDR and CDR2 SFDVKD. CDR3 length: 15 amino acids. Here the CDR3 reads CATNSLQSGNGELFF. CDR3 coding DNA: TGTGCCACCAACTCTTTACAGTCCGGGAACGGGGAGCTGTTTTTT.

This clonotype was counted only a few times. The V call is TRBV28, the J call TRBJ2-7; 7 positions agree with TRBD1. Per the germline V gene, CDR1 is MDHEN and CDR2 is SYDVKM. V was pared by 8 bases and J by 1 base, with 5 bases of the junction left unmatched. The CDR3 runs 13 residues. The CDR3: CASEGQKSYEQYF. CDR3 sequence (DNA): TGTGCCAGCGAGGGACAGAAATCCTACGAGCAGTACTTC.

V usage is TRBV29-1 and J usage is TRBJ1-1; D perhaps matches TRBD1 (5 bases). Per the germline V gene, CDR1 is SQVTM and CDR2 is ANQGSEA. The CDR3 totals 14 residues. Trimming took off 5 bases at V and 0 bases at J, with 13 bases between the two ends. The CDR3 DNA sequence: TGCAGCGTTCTCCCCAGGGCAGTGAACACTGAAGCTTTCTTT. Protein sequence: CSVLPRAVNTEAFF.